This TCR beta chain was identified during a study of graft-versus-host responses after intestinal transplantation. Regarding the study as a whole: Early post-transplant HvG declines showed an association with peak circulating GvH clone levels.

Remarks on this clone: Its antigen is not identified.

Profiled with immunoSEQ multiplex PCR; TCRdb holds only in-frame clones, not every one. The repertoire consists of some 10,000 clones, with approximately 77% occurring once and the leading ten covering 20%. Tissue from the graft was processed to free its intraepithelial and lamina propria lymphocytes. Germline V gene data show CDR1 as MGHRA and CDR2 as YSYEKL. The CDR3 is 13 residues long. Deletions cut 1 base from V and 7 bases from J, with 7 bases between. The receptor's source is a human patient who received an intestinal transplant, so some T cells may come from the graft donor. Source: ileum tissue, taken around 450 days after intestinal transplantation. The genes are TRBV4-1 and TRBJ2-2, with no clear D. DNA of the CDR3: TGCGCCAGCAGCCAAGCGTTCGGCGGGGAGCTGTTTTTT. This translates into CASSQAFGGELFF.